Each of the 18 T cell receptor beta chains below was sequenced from the same sample in a study of OX40 agonist ivuxolimab in advanced cancers. Some clones are missing from TCRdb's copy, which holds only in-frame ones; the method was immunoSEQ multiplex PCR. The sample shows fewer than 35,000 clones, around 90% of them seen only once. This sample comprised CD4+ or CD8+ T cells sorted from blood, obtained in a trial of the OX40 agonist ivuxolimab. The receptors shown here come from an adult with an advanced solid tumor such as melanoma, head and neck, liver or kidney cancer.

The chain carries TRBV4-3 and TRBJ1-1; unclear D gene. The V gene's germline CDR1 is LGHNA and CDR2 YSLEER. The CDR3 consists of 13 residues. The V end lost 2 bases, the J end lost 1 base, and 5 bases lay between the germline ends. Written as DNA, the CDR3 is TGCGCCAGCAGCCAATTGTGGAACACTGAAGCTTTCTTT. Protein product: CASSQLWNTEAFF.

This clone was picked up one time. The chain combines TRBV28 with TRBJ1-1, with a weak D call TRBD1 (5 bases). Trimming shortened V by 5 bases and J by 0 bases, and 16 bases separated the two germline ends. Germline values: CDR1 MDHEN, CDR2 SYDVKM. CDR3 length: 16 residues. DNA of the CDR3: TGTGCCAGCAGTGTCATTGAGCGACAGATGAACACTGAAGCTTTCTTT. Translating gives CASSVIERQMNTEAFF.

This chain uses TRBV7-9 with TRBJ1-1; no clear D. This CDR3 comprises 13 residues. The germline gives CDR1 SEHNR, CDR2 FQNEAQ (reference sequence). With 5 bases removed from V and 0 bases from J, the gap between germline ends came to 7 bases. Here the CDR3 reads CASSPSMNTEAFF. CDR3 coding DNA: TGTGCCAGCAGCCCATCCATGAACACTGAAGCTTTCTTT. Combining the CDR3 with reference TRBV7-9 and TRBJ1-1 gives the whole variable domain DTGVSQNPRHKITKRGQNVTFRCDPISEHNRLYWYRQTLGQGPEFLTYFQNEAQLEKSRLLSDRFSAERPKGSFSTLEIQRTEQGDSAMYLCASSPSMNTEAFFGQGTRLTVV.

The chain links TRBV7-2 to TRBJ1-3, with D possibly being TRBD1 (5 bases). Trimming removed 5 bases from V and 0 bases from J, with 14 bases in between. The CDR3 is 16 residues long. The germline CDR1 and CDR2 sequences are SGHTA and FQGNSA. The CDR3 DNA follows: TGTGCCAGCAGCCGACGCGGGGCCTTCTCTGGAAACACCATATATTTT. Amino acid sequence: CASSRRGAFSGNTIYF.

To note about this clone: One junction end does not reproduce the germline sequence, and a read error may be involved. The chain joins TRBV6-5 to TRBJ1-5; D gene unclear. The CDR3 runs to 15 residues. Germline V CDR1 and CDR2: MNHEY, SVGAGI. CDR3 sequence (DNA): TGTGCCAGCAGTTTTGCCCTAGGGAGCAATCAGTCCCAGCATTTT. It translates to CASSFALGSNQSQHF.

J is TRBJ1-5 and V is TRBV27, with D possibly matching TRBD1 (5 bases). The germline V and J ends were trimmed by 4 bases and 1 base, with 11 bases remaining between them. The CDR3 is 15 residues long. The germline CDR1 and CDR2 sequences are MNHEY and SMNVEV (reference sequence). For the CDR3, the DNA is TGTGCCAGCAGTTCAATGGCAGGGAGCAATCAGCCCCAGCATTTT. As protein: CASSSMAGSNQPQHF.

The chain couples TRBV2 to TRBJ2-2; a weak D match, TRBD2 (6 bases). CDR1 SNHLY and CDR2 FYNNEI come from the germline V gene. Trimming cost V 8 bases and J 6 bases, with 16 bases left between them. The CDR3 sequence is 14 residues long. The chain's CDR3 is CASASEYIPGELFF. The CDR3 nucleotides read TGTGCCAGCGCTAGCGAATATATACCCGGGGAGCTGTTTTTT.

The gene calls are TRBV28 and TRBJ2-2; D ambiguous. Trimming removed 4 bases from V and 0 bases from J, with 9 bases in between. CDR3 size: 15 residues. Germline lookup yields CDR1 MDHEN and CDR2 SYDVKM. The CDR3 reads CASSYAGANTGELFF. CDR3 DNA sequence: TGTGCCAGCAGTTATGCAGGCGCGAACACCGGGGAGCTGTTTTTT. The complete variable domain, with remaining parts taken from reference TRBV28 and TRBJ2-2, reads DVKVTQSSRYLVKRTGEKVFLECVQDMDHENMFWYRQDPGLGLRLIYFSYDVKMKEKGDIPEGYSVSREKKERFSLILESASTNQTSMYLCASSYAGANTGELFFGEGSRLTVL.

CDR3 residues: CASSPWSLGVGTTEAFF. The DNA of the CDR3 is TGTGCCAGCAGCCCCTGGAGTCTCGGGGTAGGAACAACTGAAGCTTTCTTT. V and J are TRBV7-2 and TRBJ1-1; D is unclear. V lost 5 bases and J 5 bases, leaving 24 bases between the germline ends. The CDR3 runs to 17 residues. CDR1 is SGHTA, CDR2 FQGNSA, per germline. The variable domain in full, with the rest retrieved from reference TRBV7-2 and TRBJ1-1, is GAGVSQSPSNKVTEKGKDVELRCDPISGHTALYWYRQSLGQGLEFLIYFQGNSAPDKSGLPSDRFSAERTGGSVSTLTIQRTQQEDSAVYLCASSPWSLGVGTTEAFFGQGTRLTVV.

This clone came up once. The J gene is TRBJ2-5, the V gene TRBV6-1; possible D gene TRBD2, 5 bases. CDR1 is MNHNS and CDR2 is SASEGT in the germline V gene. Trimming removed 7 bases from V and 5 bases from J, with 17 bases in between. The CDR3 is 14 amino acids. The DNA for the CDR3 is TGTGCCAGCAACGACTATCCCCCCAAGGAGACCCAGTACTTC. Amino acids: CASNDYPPKETQYF.

The chain carries TRBV5-6 and TRBJ1-5, with D hard to call. V lost 6 bases, J lost 5 bases, and 6 bases lay in between. CDR3 length equals 11 residues. The germline V gene has CDR1 SGHDT and CDR2 YYEEEE. CDR3 coding DNA: TGTGCCAGCAATTCCGATCAGCCCCAGCATTTT. Its protein is CASNSDQPQHF.

The CDR3: CASSDRTGYEKLFF. CDR3 in DNA: TGTGCCAGCAGCGACCGAACAGGGTATGAAAAACTGTTTTTT. The gene calls are TRBV25-1 and TRBJ1-4, with D possibly matching TRBD1 (6 bases). Germline loops: CDR1 MGHDK, CDR2 SYGVNS. The CDR3 length is 14 residues. V was clipped by 6 bases and J by 6 bases, with 14 bases between them.

The chain is built from TRBV11-2 and TRBJ1-2; D is undetermined. V lost 2 bases and J lost 1, with 11 bases in between. Per germline, CDR1 SGHAT and CDR2 FQNNGV. The CDR3 runs 15 residues. The CDR3 loop is CASSLWQEYNYGYTF. CDR3 bases: TGTGCCAGCAGCTTATGGCAGGAGTATAACTATGGCTACACCTTC.

The table lists this clone with a few counts. The rearrangement uses TRBV11-2 and TRBJ2-7; D possibly corresponds to TRBD2 (5 bases). Germline V gives CDR1 SGHAT, CDR2 FQNNGV. This CDR3 region has 14 residues. V dropped 5 bases and J dropped 3 bases, with 14 bases sitting between them. Here the CDR3 reads CASSPHPGNYEQYF. The DNA for the CDR3 is TGTGCCAGCAGCCCCCATCCGGGGAACTACGAGCAGTACTTC.

Comments on this clone: One end of the junction fails to match germline, which may point to a read error. V usage is TRBV7-7 and J usage is TRBJ1-6; 9 positions match TRBD1. This CDR3 contains 21 residues. Germline V gene lookup returns CDR1 SSHAT and CDR2 FNYEAQ (reference sequence). Written as DNA, the CDR3 is TGTGCTAGCAGCTTAGCGGTAGGACAGGGGCGCTACCGACGCGTATCTTCACCCCTCCACTTT. Translated: CASSLAVGQGRYRRVSSPLHF.

Turning to this clone: The final CDR3 position lacks the conserved phenylalanine or tryptophan, pointing to a likely read error. The DNA is left out, because the CDR3 cannot be placed on it with certainty; the CDR3 is given as TCRdb lists it. V is TRBV19 and J is TRBJ1-2; the table assigns TRBD1, which was not confirmed against the DNA. The CDR3 region is 11 residues in length, termini included. Germline V gene lookup returns CDR1 LNHDA and CDR2 SQIVND (reference sequence). The CDR3 region is CASSIVIGAGC.

V usage is TRBV7-6 and J usage is TRBJ1-2, with D uncertain. This CDR3 is 12 amino acids long. V was clipped by 6 bases and J by 8 bases, with 13 bases between them. Per the germline V gene, CDR1 is SGHVS and CDR2 is FNYEAQ. CDR3 region: CASSLAGEGYTF. The DNA of the CDR3 is TGTGCCAGCAGTCTGGCGGGAGAAGGCTACACCTTC.

The rearrangement uses TRBV28 and TRBJ1-6; tentatively, D is TRBD1 (6 bases). Per the germline V gene, CDR1 is MDHEN and CDR2 is SYDVKM. This CDR3 is built from 15 residues. V lost 8 bases and J 8 bases, leaving 19 bases between the germline ends. DNA of the CDR3: TGTGCCAGCGCCCGGGGGCGATCTTTTTATTCACCCCTCCACTTT. Encoded protein: CASARGRSFYSPLHF.